Listed here are 4 T cell receptor beta chains from one sample, sequenced in a study of blood T cells in healthy people across ages. The second PCR ran roughly 6 to 12 cycles with a sample-barcoded 5' primer and J-beta primers. TCRdb fed the 5' RACE reads into MiXCR, producing one record per CDR3 protein. The table has about 1.8 million distinct CDR3 sequences, around half seen once. The sequencing sample was made of blood. The receptors stem from a middle-aged woman in good health.

The chain is built from TRBV6-1 and TRBJ2-6; tentative D call: TRBD1 (6 bases). The CDR3 loop spans 19 amino acids. V dropped 6 bases and J dropped 2 bases, with 23 bases sitting between them. Germline-derived CDR1 and CDR2 are MNHNS and SASEGT. This CDR3 reads CASSQYARTVSTGANVLTF. The CDR3 nucleotides read TGTGCCAGCAGCCAATATGCCCGGACAGTATCAACTGGGGCCAACGTCCTGACTTTC.

This clonotype was detected only a few times. The chain links TRBV12-3 or TRBV12-4 to TRBJ2-4; unclear D gene. Deletions cut 5 bases from V and 3 bases from J, with 14 bases between. The CDR3 spans 15 residues. The CDR3 DNA reads as TGTGCCAGCAGTCCCCGTGGAGAAGTCAAAAACATTCAGTACTTC. Its protein product is CASSPRGEVKNIQYF.

This clonotype was seen just once. This chain links TRBV19 with TRBJ1-5, with 7 bases lining up with TRBD1. CDR3 size: 14 residues. Germline CDR1 is LNHDA and CDR2 is SQIVND (reference sequence). J was trimmed by 6 bases and V by 6 bases; bases with no gene match: 8. The CDR3 region is CASRLRQGGQPQHF. The DNA for the CDR3 is TGTGCCAGTAGGCTACGACAGGGCGGTCAGCCCCAGCATTTT. Using reference TRBV19 and TRBJ1-5 for the parts outside the CDR3, the full variable domain is DGGITQSPKYLFRKEGQNVTLSCEQNLNHDAMYWYRQDPGQGLRLIYYSQIVNDFQKGDIAEGYSVSREKKESFPLTVTSAQKNPTAFYLCASRLRQGGQPQHFGDGTRLSIL.

This chain joins TRBV4-1 and TRBJ2-7; perhaps TRBD1 as D (5 bases). Germline V lookup: CDR1 MGHRA, CDR2 YSYEKL. V dropped 0 bases and J dropped 5 bases, with 14 bases sitting between them. The CDR3 sequence is 15 residues long. The CDR3 DNA follows: TGCGCCAGCAGCCAAGATAGAGGAATCAGGGACGAGCAGTACTTC. It yields the protein CASSQDRGIRDEQYF.